This T cell receptor beta chain originates from a study of CD8 T cells in ankylosing spondylitis. Study-wide points: According to the report, clones linked to the disease were significantly enriched in matched synovial fluid samples taken from ankylosing spondylitis patients. Blood of patients with ankylosing spondylitis appeared to be characterized by a TCR beta motif of about 8 highly homologous variants.

This clonotype was seen ten or more times. Its antigen is unidentified. MiXCR, applied by TCRdb to the 5' RACE reads, yields one record per CDR3 protein. The table lists about 39,000 distinct CDR3 sequences, 3% to 3.5% of them singletons. Germline CDR1 SGDLS, CDR2 YYNGEE. The CDR3 is 16 residues long. Between the trimmed V and J ends, which lost 0 bases and 0 bases, there was a span of 9 bases. The rearrangement joins TRBV9 to TRBJ1-4; tentatively, D is TRBD1 (5 bases). The sequenced sample was blood, either unsorted or a sorted T cell fraction (not recorded which). This TCR was recovered from a male donor with ankylosing spondylitis or in good health (not recorded which). The CDR3 coding sequence is TGTGCCAGCAGCGTAGGGGACGGTGCAACTAATGAAAAACTGTTTTTT. It specifies CASSVGDGATNEKLFF.